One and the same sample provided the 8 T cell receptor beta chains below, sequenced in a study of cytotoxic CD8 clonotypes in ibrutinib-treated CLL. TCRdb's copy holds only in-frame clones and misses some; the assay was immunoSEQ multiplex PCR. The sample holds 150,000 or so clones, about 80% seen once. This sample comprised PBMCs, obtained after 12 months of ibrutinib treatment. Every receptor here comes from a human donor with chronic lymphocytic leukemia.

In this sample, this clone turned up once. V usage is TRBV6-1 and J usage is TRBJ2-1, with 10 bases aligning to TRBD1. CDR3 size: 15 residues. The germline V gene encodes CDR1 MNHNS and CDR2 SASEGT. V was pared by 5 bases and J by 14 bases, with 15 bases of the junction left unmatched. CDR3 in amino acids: CASSSRDRGSSREFF. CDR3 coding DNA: TGTGCCAGCAGTTCCCGGGACAGGGGCTCCTCAAGGGAGTTCTTC.

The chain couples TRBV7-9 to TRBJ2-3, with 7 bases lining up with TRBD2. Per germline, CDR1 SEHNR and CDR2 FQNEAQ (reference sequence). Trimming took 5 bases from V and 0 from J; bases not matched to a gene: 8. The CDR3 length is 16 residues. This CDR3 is CASSPTSSGSTDTQYF. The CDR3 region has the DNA TGTGCCAGCAGCCCTACATCTAGCGGTAGCACAGATACGCAGTATTTT.

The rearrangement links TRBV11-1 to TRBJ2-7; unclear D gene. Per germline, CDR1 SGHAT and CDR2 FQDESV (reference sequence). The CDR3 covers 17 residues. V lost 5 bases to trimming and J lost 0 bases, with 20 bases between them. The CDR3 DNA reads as TGTGCCAGCAGCAATACTGGAAGGGCAGGTTACTCCTACGAGCAGTACTTC. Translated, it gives CASSNTGRAGYSYEQYF.

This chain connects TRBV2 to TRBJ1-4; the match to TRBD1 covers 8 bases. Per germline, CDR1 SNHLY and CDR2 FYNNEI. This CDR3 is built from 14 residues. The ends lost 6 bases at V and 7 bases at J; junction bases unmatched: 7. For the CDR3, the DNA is TGTGCCAGCAGACCCCGACAGGGGCGTGAAAAACTGTTTTTT. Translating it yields CASRPRQGREKLFF.

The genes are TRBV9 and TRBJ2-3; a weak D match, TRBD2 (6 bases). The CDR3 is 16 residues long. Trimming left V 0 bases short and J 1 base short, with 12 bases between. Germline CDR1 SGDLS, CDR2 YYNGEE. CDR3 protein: CASSVDPSEGTDTQYF. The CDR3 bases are TGTGCCAGCAGCGTAGATCCTAGCGAGGGCACAGATACGCAGTATTTT.

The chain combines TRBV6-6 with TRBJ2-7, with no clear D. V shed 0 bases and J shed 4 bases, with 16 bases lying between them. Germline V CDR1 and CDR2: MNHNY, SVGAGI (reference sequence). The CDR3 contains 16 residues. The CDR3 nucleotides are TGTGCCAGCAGTTACTCCGGTATGAGGAGTACTTACGAGCAGTACTTC. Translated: CASSYSGMRSTYEQYF.

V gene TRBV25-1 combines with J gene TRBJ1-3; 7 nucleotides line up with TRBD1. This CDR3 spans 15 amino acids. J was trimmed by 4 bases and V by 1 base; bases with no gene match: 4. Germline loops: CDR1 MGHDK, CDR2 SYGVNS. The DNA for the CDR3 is TGTGCCAGCAGTGAATTTGCAGGGGGAGGAAACACCATATATTTT. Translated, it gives CASSEFAGGGNTIYF. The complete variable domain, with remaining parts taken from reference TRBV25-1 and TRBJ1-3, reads EADIYQTPRYLVIGTGKKITLECSQTMGHDKMYWYQQDPGMELHLIHYSYGVNSTEKGDLSSESTVSRIRTEHFPLTLESARPSHTSQYLCASSEFAGGGNTIYFGEGSWLTVV.

The CDR3 nucleotides are TGTGCCAGCAGCCCGGGGCGAACCGGGGAGCTGTTTTTT. Translating it yields CASSPGRTGELFF. The chain combines TRBV7-6 with TRBJ2-2; D might be TRBD1 or TRBD2, each matching 5 bases. This CDR3 is built from 13 residues. Trimming pared 5 bases from V and 5 bases from J, leaving 9 bases between. The germline gives CDR1 SGHVS, CDR2 FNYEAQ.